This T cell receptor (beta chain) was identified in a study of siplizumab effects on memory and regulatory T cells. Comment on this clone: Its antigen is unknown.

Generated by immunoSEQ multiplex PCR, the TCRdb table keeps only in-frame clones and is missing some. This table holds 57,000 or so clones, around 79% found once. Overall study findings and caveats: No naive or memory phenotype could be assigned to roughly 75-97% of proliferating clones. Versus about 26% in controls, the mappable alloreactive CD4+ clones averaged nearly 70% Treg-derived with siplizumab.

This CDR3 spans 15 amino acids. Trimming at V came to 4 bases and at J to 4 bases, leaving 10 bases not matched to a gene. Germline CDR1 and CDR2: SGHRS and YFSETQ. The sequence derives from a human donor in good health. The chain links TRBV5-1 to TRBJ2-5; TRBD1 matches at 7 bases. The specimen was memory CD4+ T cells sorted from blood. This CDR3 is CASSGRDSLSETQYF. CDR3 in DNA: TGCGCCAGCAGCGGCCGGGACAGTTTGTCAGAGACCCAGTACTTC.